This T cell receptor beta chain was sequenced during a study of post-analysis software for immune sequencing data. This clonotype was picked up many times. Its specificity is not known. Study findings and constraints: Samples prepared in the same batch strongly co-clustered by F measure. Patients carried several TRBV segments more frequently than controls did, and TRBV5-6, TRBV5-1 and TRBV20-1 were among them. Normalized Chao1 diversity in multiple sclerosis patients fell significantly below that of controls.

The V gene's germline CDR1 is LGHNT and CDR2 FRNRAP. V was trimmed by 4 bases and J by 3 bases, leaving 16 bases between them. The CDR3 has 16 amino acids. Built from TCR beta cDNA, the libraries had unique molecular identifiers in them. cDNA molecules numbering 400,000 to 550,000 came from roughly 0.93 to 9.6 million T cells. A single record per CDR3 protein comes from TCRdb applying MiXCR to the PCR reads. The profile shows around 180,000 distinct CDR3 sequences, 30% of them singletons. This sequence joins TRBV12-5 and TRBJ1-5, with D possibly TRBD1 on 6 matching bases. The specimen was blood. The sequence was obtained from a girl aged 10-17 years with multiple sclerosis. CDR3 DNA sequence: TGTGCTAGTGGTTGGGAGGGGGGCAGTAACAATCAGCCCCAGCATTTT. It translates to CASGWEGGSNNQPQHF.